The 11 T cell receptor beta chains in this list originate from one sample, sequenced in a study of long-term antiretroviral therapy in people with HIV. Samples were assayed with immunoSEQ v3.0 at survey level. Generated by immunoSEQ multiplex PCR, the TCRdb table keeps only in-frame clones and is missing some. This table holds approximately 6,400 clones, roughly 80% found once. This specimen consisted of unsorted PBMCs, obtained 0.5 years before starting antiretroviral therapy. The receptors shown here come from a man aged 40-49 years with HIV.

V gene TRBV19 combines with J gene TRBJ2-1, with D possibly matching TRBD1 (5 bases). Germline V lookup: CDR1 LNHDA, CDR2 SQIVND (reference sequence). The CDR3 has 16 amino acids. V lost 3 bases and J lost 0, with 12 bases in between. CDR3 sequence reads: CASSISVGLSYNEQFF. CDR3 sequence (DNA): TGTGCCAGTAGTATTTCAGTGGGGCTCTCCTACAATGAGCAGTTCTTC.

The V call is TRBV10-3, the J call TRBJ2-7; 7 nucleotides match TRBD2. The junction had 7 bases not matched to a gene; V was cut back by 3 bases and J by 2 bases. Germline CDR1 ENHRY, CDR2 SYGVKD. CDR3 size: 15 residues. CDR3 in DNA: TGTGCCATCAGTGAACCGGGACTACTTACCTACGAGCAGTACTTC. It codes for CAISEPGLLTYEQYF.

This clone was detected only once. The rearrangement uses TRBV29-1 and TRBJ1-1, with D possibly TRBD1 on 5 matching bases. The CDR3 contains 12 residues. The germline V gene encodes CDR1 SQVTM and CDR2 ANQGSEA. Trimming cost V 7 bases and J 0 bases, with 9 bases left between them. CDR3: CSAGAVNTEAFF. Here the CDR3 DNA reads TGCAGCGCCGGGGCGGTGAACACTGAAGCTTTCTTT.

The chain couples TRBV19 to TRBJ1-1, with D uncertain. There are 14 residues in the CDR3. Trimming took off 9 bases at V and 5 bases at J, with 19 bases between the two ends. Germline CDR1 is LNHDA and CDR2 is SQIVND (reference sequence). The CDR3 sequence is CASQKGRAGTEAFF. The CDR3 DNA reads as TGTGCCAGCCAAAAAGGGCGGGCGGGAACTGAAGCTTTCTTT.

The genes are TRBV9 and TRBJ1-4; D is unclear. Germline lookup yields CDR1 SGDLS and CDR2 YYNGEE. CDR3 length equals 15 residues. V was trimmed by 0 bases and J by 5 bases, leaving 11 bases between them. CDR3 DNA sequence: TGTGCCAGCAGCGTAGGGGCAGTTAAGAATGAAAAACTGTTTTTT. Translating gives CASSVGAVKNEKLFF.

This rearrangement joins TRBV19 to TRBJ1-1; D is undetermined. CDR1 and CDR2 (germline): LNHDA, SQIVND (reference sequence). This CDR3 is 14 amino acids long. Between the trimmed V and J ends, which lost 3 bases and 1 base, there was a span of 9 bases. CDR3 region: CASSIGRANTEAFF. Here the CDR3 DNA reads TGTGCCAGTAGTATTGGAAGGGCGAACACTGAAGCTTTCTTT.

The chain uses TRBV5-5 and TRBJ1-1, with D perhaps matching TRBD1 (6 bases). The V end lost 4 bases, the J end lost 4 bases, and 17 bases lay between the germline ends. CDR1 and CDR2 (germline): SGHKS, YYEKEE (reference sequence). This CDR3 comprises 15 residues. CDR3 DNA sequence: TGTGCCAGCAGCGACGGACAGCTGGGGCGCACTGAAGCTTTCTTT. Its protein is CASSDGQLGRTEAFF. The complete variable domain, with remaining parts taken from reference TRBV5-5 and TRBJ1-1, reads DAGVTQSPTHLIKTRGQQVTLRCSPISGHKSVSWYQQVLGQGPQFIFQYYEKEERGRGNFPDRFSARQFPNYSSELNVNALLLGDSALYLCASSDGQLGRTEAFFGQGTRLTVV.

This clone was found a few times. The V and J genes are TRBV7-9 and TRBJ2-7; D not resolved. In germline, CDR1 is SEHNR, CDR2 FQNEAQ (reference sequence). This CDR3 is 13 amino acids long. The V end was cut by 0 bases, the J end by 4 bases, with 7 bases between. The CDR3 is CASSLANSYEQYF. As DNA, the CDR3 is TGTGCCAGCAGCTTAGCGAATAGTTACGAGCAGTACTTC.

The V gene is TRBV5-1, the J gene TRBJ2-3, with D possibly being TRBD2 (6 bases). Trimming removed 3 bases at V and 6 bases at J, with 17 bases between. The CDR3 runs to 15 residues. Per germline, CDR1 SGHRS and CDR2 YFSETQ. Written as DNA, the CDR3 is TGCGCCAGCAGCTCCTCGGCGGGGAATTCCGATACGCAGTATTTT. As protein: CASSSSAGNSDTQYF.

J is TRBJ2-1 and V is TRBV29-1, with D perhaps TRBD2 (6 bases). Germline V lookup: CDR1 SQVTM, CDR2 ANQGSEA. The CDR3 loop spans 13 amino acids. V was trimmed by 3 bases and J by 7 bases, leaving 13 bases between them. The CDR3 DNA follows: TGCAGCGTTGAGCGGGACCCTGGGAATGAGCAGTTCTTC. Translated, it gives CSVERDPGNEQFF.

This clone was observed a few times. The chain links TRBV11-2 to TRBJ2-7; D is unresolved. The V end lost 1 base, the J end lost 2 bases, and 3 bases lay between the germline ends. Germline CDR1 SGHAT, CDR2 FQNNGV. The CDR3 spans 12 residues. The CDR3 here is CASSLGAYEQYF. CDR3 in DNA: TGTGCCAGCAGCTTAGGGGCCTACGAGCAGTACTTC.